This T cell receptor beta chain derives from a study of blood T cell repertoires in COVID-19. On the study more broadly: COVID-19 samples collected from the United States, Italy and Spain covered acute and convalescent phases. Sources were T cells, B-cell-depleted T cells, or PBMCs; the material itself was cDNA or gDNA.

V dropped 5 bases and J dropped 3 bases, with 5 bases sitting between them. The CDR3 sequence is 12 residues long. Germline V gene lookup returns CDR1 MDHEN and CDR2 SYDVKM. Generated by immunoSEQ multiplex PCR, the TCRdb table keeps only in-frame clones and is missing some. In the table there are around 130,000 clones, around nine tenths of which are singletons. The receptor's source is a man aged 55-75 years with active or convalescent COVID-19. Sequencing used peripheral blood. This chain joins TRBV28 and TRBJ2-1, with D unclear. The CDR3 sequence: CASSPYYNEQFF. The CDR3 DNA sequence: TGTGCCAGCAGTCCTTACTACAATGAGCAGTTCTTC.